This T cell receptor (beta chain) was captured in a study of blood T cells in healthy people across ages. Study-wide points: Getting older went along with TCR beta diversity per million T cells dropping roughly linearly.

Sample-barcoded 5' priming and a J-beta primer mix drove a second PCR of roughly 7 to 11 cycles. Through a template-switch adaptor with 12 random nucleotides, each cDNA molecule received a tag. TCRdb redid the calling of the 5' RACE reads with MiXCR, one entry per CDR3 protein. The sample lists about 730,000 distinct CDR3 sequences; roughly 45% were seen once. Losses at the gene ends were 3 bases for V and 7 bases for J; bases not matched to a gene: 7. The CDR3 contains 15 residues. The germline gives CDR1 MDHEN, CDR2 SYDVKM. For this clonotype: As yet, its antigen is unknown.

Per sample, at least 5.5 micrograms of total RNA were extracted. This receptor was taken from a woman in her fifties or sixties in good health. J is TRBJ2-7 and V is TRBV28, with 12 bases aligning to TRBD2. Sequenced: blood. In nucleotides, the CDR3 is TGTGCCAGCAGTTTGAGACTAGCGGGAGTGGGGGAGCAGTACTTC. It specifies CASSLRLAGVGEQYF.